These 3 T cell receptor beta chains were all obtained from the same sample, sequenced in a study of technical replicates of blood from four donors. Clones were read by immunoSEQ multiplex PCR, and TCRdb kept only the in-frame ones, dropping some. The data contain tens of thousands of clones, roughly 94% of them singletons. The specimen sequenced was T cells isolated from PBMCs. These receptors originate from a human donor in good health.

The chain links TRBV9 to TRBJ2-5; 7 positions agree with TRBD2. The CDR3 has 15 amino acids. From germline, CDR1 is SGDLS and CDR2 YYNGEE. The V gene end was trimmed by 0 bases and the J gene end by 6 bases; junction bases not matched to a gene: 8. The CDR3 DNA follows: TGTGCCAGCAGCGTAGGGGGGGGAAGGGGCCAGACCCAGTACTTC. Its translation: CASSVGGGRGQTQYF.

The chain's CDR3 is CASSSLGPKNTEAFF. CDR3 DNA: TGTGCCAGCAGTTCCCTTGGCCCCAAGAACACTGAAGCTTTCTTT. The V and J genes are TRBV28 and TRBJ1-1; D not resolved. The germline V gene encodes CDR1 MDHEN and CDR2 SYDVKM. V was pared by 4 bases and J by 1 base, with 13 bases between. The CDR3 is 15 residues long. The full variable domain, with the rest looked up from reference TRBV28 and TRBJ1-1, is DVKVTQSSRYLVKRTGEKVFLECVQDMDHENMFWYRQDPGLGLRLIYFSYDVKMKEKGDIPEGYSVSREKKERFSLILESASTNQTSMYLCASSSLGPKNTEAFFGQGTRLTVV.

The chain recombines TRBV5-1 with TRBJ2-7, with 9 bases fitting TRBD2. Germline V gene data show CDR1 as SGHRS and CDR2 as YFSETQ. After removal of 2 bases from V and 0 bases from J, the junction contained 0 bases not matched to a gene. The CDR3 has 14 amino acids. The CDR3, as DNA: TGCGCCAGCAGCTTTAGCGGGAGCTCCTACGAGCAGTACTTC. Residues: CASSFSGSSYEQYF.